The present entry profiles one TCR beta chain with its context. The antigen is unknown. The sample is drawn from a study of cytomegalovirus exposure and HLA in healthy donors. Study conclusions and caveats: Later analysis identified a missense DCLRE1C variant that was linked to TCR beta V- and J-gene trimming. Rare sequences made up most TCRs, while some public TCRs were found in many donors. Fewer N-insertions than the 666-donor mean were reportedly shown by an Asian-associated ancestry cluster in a later analysis.

CDR1 and CDR2 (germline): MNHNY, SVGAGI (reference sequence). The CDR3 runs 13 residues. V was cut by 8 bases and J by 1 base, with 10 bases left in between. Researchers ran the PCR with 60 Vbeta and 13 Jbeta primers. TCRdb's copy holds only in-frame clones and misses some; the assay was immunoSEQ multiplex PCR. The ten top clones account for 0.59%, within a sample of roughly 100,000 clones. The chain recombines TRBV6-6 with TRBJ2-3; D gene unclear. Sequenced sample: PBMCs. The TCR was taken from a man in his forties or fifties in good health and CMV-seronegative. The CDR3: CASSSPGTDTQYF. CDR3 DNA sequence: TGTGCCAGCTCTTCCCCGGGCACAGATACGCAGTATTTT.